A single sample gave rise to the 29 T cell receptor beta chains below, sequenced in a study of Graves' ophthalmopathy and Graves' hyperthyroidism. For repertoire sequencing, the TCR beta CDR3 regions were amplified from RNA transcripts. Following a first-round RT-PCR that used HTBI primers, a second-round multiplex PCR was carried out. TCRdb called the multiplex PCR reads again in MiXCR, with one record for every CDR3 protein. The data hold about 700,000 distinct CDR3 sequences, with about two fifths observed a single time. Specimen: peripheral blood. These receptors were collected from an adult man with Graves' ophthalmopathy.

The chain is built from TRBV2 and TRBJ1-4; tentative D call: TRBD1 (5 bases). Trimming cost V 5 bases and J 8 bases, with 15 bases left between them. Germline CDR1 and CDR2: SNHLY and FYNNEI. The CDR3 runs to 14 residues. CDR3 sequence: CASSLGTVPEKLFF. In DNA, the CDR3 is TGTGCCAGCAGTCTCGGGACTGTTCCCGAAAAACTGTTTTTT.

A word on this clonotype: This may be a read error: a much more frequent sequence differs by one nucleotide. The J gene is TRBJ1-2, the V gene TRBV3-1; the match to TRBD1 covers 7 bases. Germline CDR1 LGHDT, CDR2 YNNKEL (reference sequence). After removal of 7 bases from V and 0 bases from J, the junction contained 5 bases not matched to a gene. This CDR3 has 14 amino acids. The CDR3 spells CASTPGQTNYGYTF. CDR3 in DNA: TGTGCCAGCACCCCGGGACAGACTAACTATGGCTACACCTTC. Drawing the rest from reference TRBV3-1 and TRBJ1-2, the complete variable domain is DTAVSQTPKYLVTQMGNDKSIKCEQNLGHDTMYWYKQDSKKFLKIMFSYNNKELIINETVPNRFSPKSPDKAHLNLHINSLELGDSAVYFCASTPGQTNYGYTFGSGTRLTVV.

This chain links TRBV6-5 with TRBJ2-2; 10 bases line up with TRBD2. The CDR3 runs to 17 residues. The J segment lost 4 bases and the V segment lost 0 bases, leaving 5 bases of the junction unmatched. Germline loops: CDR1 MNHEY, CDR2 SVGAGI. The DNA for the CDR3 is TGTGCCAGCAGTTACTCAGGACTAGCGGTAATCACCGGGGAGCTGTTTTTT. It translates to CASSYSGLAVITGELFF.

The sample holds many counts of this clonotype. The chain links TRBV19 to TRBJ1-2, with 9 bases lining up with TRBD1. The germline gives CDR1 LNHDA, CDR2 SQIVND (reference sequence). The J segment lost 4 bases and the V segment lost 3 bases, leaving 3 bases of the junction unmatched. CDR3 length equals 14 residues. CDR3 DNA sequence: TGTGCCAGTAGTATGGACAGGGGAATCTATGGCTACACCTTC. Its protein product is CASSMDRGIYGYTF.

This clonotype turned up a few times. The chain uses TRBV12-5 and TRBJ2-5; D is tentatively TRBD1 or TRBD2 (5 bases each). The CDR3 sequence is 15 residues long. V lost 4 bases, J lost 2 bases, and 14 bases lay in between. CDR1 and CDR2 from the germline V gene are LGHNT and FRNRAP. The CDR3 region is CASGSRKGPQETQYF. The CDR3 region has the DNA TGTGCTAGTGGTTCCCGAAAGGGACCACAAGAGACCCAGTACTTC.

This clonotype was picked up many times. The V and J genes are TRBV5-1 and TRBJ2-2; D call uncertain. This CDR3 comprises 15 residues. From germline, CDR1 is SGHRS and CDR2 YFSETQ. V was trimmed by 0 bases and J by 2 bases, leaving 8 bases between them. DNA of the CDR3: TGCGCCAGCAGCTTGGCAGCTGTTAACACCGGGGAGCTGTTTTTT. The encoded protein is CASSLAAVNTGELFF.

This clonotype was observed many times. The chain has TRBV7-2 and TRBJ1-1; tentative D call: TRBD1 (5 bases). Trimming pared 5 bases from V and 5 bases from J, leaving 15 bases between. The germline V gene has CDR1 SGHTA and CDR2 FQGNSA. The CDR3 has 14 amino acids. CDR3 amino acids: CASSPWGRRTEAFF. As DNA, the CDR3 is TGTGCCAGCAGCCCCTGGGGCCGGAGAACTGAAGCTTTCTTT.

The rearrangement joins TRBV19 to TRBJ1-1; the D gene is possibly TRBD1 (6 bases). The CDR3 length is 9 residues. V was pared by 10 bases and J by 11 bases, with 11 bases between. CDR1 is LNHDA, CDR2 SQIVND, per germline (reference sequence). CDR3 amino acids: CATTGSAFF. CDR3 DNA: TGTGCCACCACAGGGAGCGCTTTCTTT.

This clonotype appeared once. The chain employs TRBV19 and TRBJ1-5; unclear D gene. Deletions cut 9 bases from V and 0 bases from J, with 18 bases between. Germline V gives CDR1 LNHDA, CDR2 SQIVND (reference sequence). The CDR3 covers 16 residues. CDR3 sequence (DNA): TGTGCCAGCAGTTCAGCCAGGATATATAGCAATCAGCCCCAGCATTTT. The encoded protein is CASSSARIYSNQPQHF.

V gene TRBV10-3 combines with J gene TRBJ2-3; 7 positions match TRBD1. V was clipped by 10 bases and J by 6 bases; unmatched bases: 7. This CDR3 comprises 12 residues. Germline lookup yields CDR1 ENHRY and CDR2 SYGVKD. This CDR3 reads CASRGTADTQYF. The CDR3 DNA reads TGTGCCAGCAGGGGGACAGCTGATACGCAGTATTTT.

The chain uses TRBV2 and TRBJ2-2; D is possibly TRBD1 or TRBD2 (5 bases each). The germline CDR1 and CDR2 sequences are SNHLY and FYNNEI. With 5 bases removed from V and 9 bases from J, the gap between germline ends came to 10 bases. This CDR3 comprises 12 residues. The CDR3 here is CASSPGPRELFF. In DNA, the CDR3 is TGTGCCAGCAGTCCGGGGCCTCGGGAGCTGTTTTTT.

This clonotype was recorded at least ten times. V is TRBV24-1 and J is TRBJ1-5; D perhaps matches TRBD1 (5 bases). The CDR3 loop spans 15 amino acids. Between the trimmed V and J ends, which lost 3 bases and 9 bases, there was a span of 17 bases. Germline V CDR1 and CDR2: KGHDR, SFDVKD. CDR3 residues: CATSDGLDSASPQHF. The CDR3 coding sequence is TGTGCCACCAGTGATGGCCTAGACAGCGCCTCGCCCCAGCATTTT.

This clonotype came up many times. The rearrangement links TRBV6-6 to TRBJ1-1, with D hard to call. Germline assignment: CDR1 MNHNY and CDR2 SVGAGI (reference sequence). The CDR3 spans 13 residues. Trimming took off 7 bases at V and 2 bases at J, with 11 bases between the two ends. The CDR3 reads CASKAGTNTEAFF. The CDR3 DNA follows: TGTGCCAGCAAGGCGGGAACTAACACTGAAGCTTTCTTT.

CDR3 bases: TGTGCCAGCAGCCTTAAGGGGCTCTACGAGCAGTACTTC. It yields the protein CASSLKGLYEQYF. The genes are TRBV5-5 and TRBJ2-7, with D maybe TRBD1 (5 bases). V was clipped by 4 bases and J by 3 bases, with 11 bases between them. CDR1 and CDR2 (germline): SGHKS, YYEKEE (reference sequence). The CDR3 contains 13 residues.

This rearrangement joins TRBV15 to TRBJ2-3; TRBD1 or TRBD2 may be the D gene (5 bases each). V lost 1 base and J lost 0, with 11 bases in between. This CDR3 has 16 residues. CDR1 and CDR2 (germline): LNHNV, YYDKDF (reference sequence). CDR3 bases: TGTGCCACCAGCAGAGGTGGGACCACAAGCACAGATACGCAGTATTTT. Protein product: CATSRGGTTSTDTQYF.

This chain uses TRBV7-3 with TRBJ2-7, with TRBD2 matching 10 bases. From germline, CDR1 is SGHTA and CDR2 FQGTGA. This CDR3 has 15 amino acids. V shed 5 bases and J 0 bases; nucleotides not matched to a gene: 4. The CDR3: CASSGSGRASYEQYF. The CDR3 DNA follows: TGTGCCAGCAGCGGGAGCGGGAGGGCCTCCTACGAGCAGTACTTC.

A note on this clonotype: A much larger clone differs by one base, so this may be a read error. The chain couples TRBV29-1 to TRBJ2-5; TRBD2 aligns across 7 bases. Germline V gene data show CDR1 as SQVTM and CDR2 as ANQGSEA. CDR3 length: 13 residues. The chain's CDR3 is CSAIPSGEEAQYF. The CDR3 region has the DNA TGCAGTGCTATTCCTAGCGGAGAAGAGGCCCAGTACTTC.

This clonotype was seen repeatedly, ten times or more. The chain joins TRBV2 to TRBJ1-1; 10 nucleotides line up with TRBD1. CDR3 size: 13 residues. Germline CDR1 and CDR2: SNHLY and FYNNEI. The V gene end was trimmed by 6 bases and the J gene end by 4 bases; junction bases not matched to a gene: 2. The CDR3 here is CASRTGGRTEAFF. CDR3 DNA sequence: TGTGCCAGCAGGACAGGGGGCCGCACTGAAGCTTTCTTT.

J is TRBJ1-5 and V is TRBV19; 8 bases align to TRBD1. Trimming removed 6 bases from V and 5 bases from J; junction bases left unmatched: 6. Germline CDR1 is LNHDA and CDR2 is SQIVND (reference sequence). This CDR3 has 14 amino acids. The CDR3 sequence is CASRTGQADQPQHF. DNA of the CDR3: TGTGCCAGTAGGACGGGACAGGCGGATCAGCCCCAGCATTTT.

V and J are TRBV10-3 and TRBJ2-2, with 7 bases aligning to TRBD1. The CDR3 covers 17 residues. Germline V gene data show CDR1 as ENHRY and CDR2 as SYGVKD. V shed 1 base, J shed 7 bases, and the junction held 12 bases outside the gene matches. CDR3 nucleotide sequence: TGTGCCATCAGTGAGTTGCTTTCGGGACAGTCGGTCGGGGAGCTGTTTTTT. The encoded protein is CAISELLSGQSVGELFF.

The genes are TRBV2 and TRBJ2-7, with D possibly called TRBD1 or TRBD2 (5 bases each). CDR1 and CDR2 from the germline V gene are SNHLY and FYNNEI. The V and J ends lost 6 bases and 2 bases respectively, with 26 bases between them. The CDR3 spans 18 residues. The CDR3 protein is CASSPWDPRVRPPYEQYF. The DNA for the CDR3 is TGTGCCAGCAGCCCGTGGGACCCACGGGTGCGTCCCCCCTACGAGCAGTACTTC. The entire variable domain, with the rest obtained from reference TRBV2 and TRBJ2-7, is as follows: EPEVTQTPSHQVTQMGQEVILRCVPISNHLYFYWYRQILGQKVEFLVSFYNNEISEKSEIFDDQFSVERPDGSNFTLKIRSTKLEDSAMYFCASSPWDPRVRPPYEQYFGPGTRLTVT.

As for this clonotype: One end of the junction is discordant with germline, which a read error may explain. The gene calls are TRBV10-2 and TRBJ2-5; a possible D gene is TRBD1 (5 bases). The germline V gene encodes CDR1 WSHSY and CDR2 SAAADI. This CDR3 is 9 amino acids long. In DNA form, the CDR3 reads TGCGCCAGCAGTGAGACGCCAGGGTTC. It yields the protein CASSETPGF.

This clonotype was found a few times. This chain uses TRBV20-1 with TRBJ1-5, with 11 positions matching TRBD1. The CDR3 spans 16 residues. The germline V gene encodes CDR1 DFQATT and CDR2 SNEGSKA (reference sequence). V was clipped by 3 bases and J by 5 bases; unmatched bases: 9. CDR3 bases: TGCAGTGCTAGTTCTAAGGGACAGGGGGTATATCAGCCCCAGCATTTT. It encodes CSASSKGQGVYQPQHF.

This clonotype came up many times. V gene TRBV7-6 combines with J gene TRBJ1-4; D is unclear. This CDR3 is built from 13 residues. V lost 4 bases and J 8 bases, leaving 11 bases between the germline ends. Germline values: CDR1 SGHVS, CDR2 FNYEAQ. The CDR3 DNA reads TGTGCCAGCAGCTCTCTCGCAAGCGAAAAACTGTTTTTT. Translating gives CASSSLASEKLFF.

A word on this clonotype: It may be a read error: a sequence one base away is much more abundant. This sequence joins TRBV29-1 and TRBJ1-2; D is possibly TRBD1 (5 bases). Germline values: CDR1 SQVTM, CDR2 ANQGSEA. The V end was cut by 4 bases, the J end by 12 bases, with 21 bases between. The CDR3 has 13 residues. DNA of the CDR3: TGCAGCGTTGTGGGACGGCTCTCCGGCGGCCACACCTTC. This encodes CSVVGRLSGGHTF. Filled out from reference TRBV29-1 and TRBJ1-2, the complete variable domain reads SAVISQKPSRDICQRGTSLTIQCQVDSQVTMMFWYRQQPGQSLTLIATANQGSEATYESGFVIDKFPISRPNLTFSTLTVSNMSPEDSSIYLCSVVGRLSGGHTFGSGTRLTVV.

The chain has TRBV19 and TRBJ1-6; D is possibly TRBD1 (5 bases). Trimming stripped 9 bases from V and 5 bases from J, with 14 bases between. The germline V gene has CDR1 LNHDA and CDR2 SQIVND (reference sequence). The length of the CDR3 is 14 residues. The CDR3 DNA is TGTGCCAGCAATACCGGGGACGATAATTCACCCCTCCACTTT. Encoded protein: CASNTGDDNSPLHF.

This clonotype was seen repeatedly, ten times or more. V is TRBV12-3 or TRBV12-4 and J is TRBJ1-1; possible D gene TRBD1, 5 bases. The CDR3 totals 14 residues. V was cut by 6 bases and J by 4 bases, with 15 bases left in between. The CDR3 protein is CASRVREAGTEAFF. CDR3 nucleotide sequence: TGTGCCAGCAGGGTCAGGGAAGCCGGCACTGAAGCTTTCTTT.

This clonotype has ten or more counts. V usage is TRBV7-2 and J usage is TRBJ1-2; TRBD1 is a possible D gene (6 bases). Per germline, CDR1 SGHTA and CDR2 FQGNSA. This CDR3 is 14 amino acids long. The V end lost 7 bases, the J end lost 4 bases, and 16 bases lay between the germline ends. The CDR3 nucleotides are TGTGCCAGCAACCTAGATGGGGGCACCTATGGCTACACCTTC. Amino acid sequence: CASNLDGGTYGYTF.

The CDR3: CSASLPGRRNTEAFF. CDR3 sequence (DNA): TGCAGTGCTAGCCTCCCGGGACGGAGGAACACTGAAGCTTTCTTT. The chain uses TRBV20-1 and TRBJ1-1; tentative D call: TRBD1 (5 bases). This CDR3 spans 15 amino acids. V was trimmed by 3 bases and J by 1 base, leaving 15 bases between them. In germline, CDR1 is DFQATT, CDR2 SNEGSKA (reference sequence).